The entry that follows covers one TCR beta chain sequence. Its antigen is undetermined. Every isolated RNA sample was fully reverse transcribed, so sequencing captured expressed TCRB transcripts. Averages roughly 1 million reads characterized the stem cell-like memory T cell samples. Assay used: immunoSEQ multiplex PCR; TCRdb lists only in-frame clones, some missing. The sample contains approximately 120,000 clones, 30% to 40% of which appear only once. This sample is drawn from a study of beta chain features in type 1 diabetes. Study findings and constraints: TCRB CDR3s from Type 1 diabetes patients were moderately but significantly shorter in all four CD4+ subsets. In comparison with healthy donors, patients had naive, central memory and Treg TCRB repertoires that appeared more similar.

With 3 bases clipped from V and 2 bases from J, the junction kept 9 bases outside the gene matches. Per the germline V gene, CDR1 is SEHNR and CDR2 is FQNEAQ (reference sequence). The CDR3 has 16 residues. This sequence was found in a woman younger than 35 in good health. Material for sequencing was stem cell memory CD4+ T cells from blood. V and J are TRBV7-9 and TRBJ2-7; TRBD2 matches 8 bases. CDR3 region: CASSFARTSSAYEQYF. CDR3 coding DNA: TGTGCCAGCAGCTTTGCCCGGACTAGCTCGGCCTACGAGCAGTACTTC.